This T cell receptor (beta chain) was observed in a study of T cells in Graves' hyperthyroidism and ophthalmopathy. General study findings and limits: The authors' 13 V-J model separated ophthalmopathy from stable hyperthyroidism.

To note about this clonotype: Its antigen is not identified.

The V end was cut by 4 bases, the J end by 6 bases, with 17 bases between. Looked up from germline, CDR1 is SGDLS and CDR2 is YYNGEE. The CDR3 runs 15 residues. Researchers amplified the TCR beta CDR3 regions from RNA transcripts. The study used the HTBI primer set for a first-round RT-PCR of the TCR CDR3. Via MiXCR, TCRdb re-called the multiplex PCR reads, giving one row per CDR3 protein. The sample records 45,000 or so distinct CDR3 sequences, over 45% being singletons. Sequencing was carried out using peripheral blood or thyroid tissue (not recorded which). The rearrangement joins TRBV9 to TRBJ1-5; the D is unclear. The sequence came from a woman between 50 and 59 years old with Graves' hyperthyroidism. CDR3 region: CASSPGMGSGQPQHF. The CDR3 nucleotides are TGTGCCAGCAGCCCCGGGATGGGGTCTGGTCAGCCCCAGCATTTT. Using reference TRBV9 and TRBJ1-5 for the parts outside the CDR3, the full variable domain is DSGVTQTPKHLITATGQRVTLRCSPRSGDLSVYWYQQSLDQGLQFLIQYYNGEERAKGNILERFSAQQFPDLHSELNLSSLELGDSALYFCASSPGMGSGQPQHFGDGTRLSIL.